This T cell receptor (beta chain) originates from a study of blood T cell repertoires in COVID-19. The data were produced by immunoSEQ multiplex PCR, yet TCRdb's version contains in-frame clones alone and is incomplete. The sample holds around 250,000 clones, about four fifths seen once. Deletions cut 3 bases from V and 8 bases from J, with 16 bases between. The CDR3 is 15 residues long. In germline, CDR1 is LGHNA, CDR2 YSLEER. Material for sequencing was peripheral blood. This sequence was found in a young woman with acute or convalescent COVID-19. This chain joins TRBV4-3 and TRBJ2-2, with TRBD2 as a possible D gene (5 bases). The CDR3 loop reads CASSQGGAGGGELFF. The CDR3 DNA is TGCGCCAGCAGCCAGGGCGGCGCGGGCGGTGGGGAGCTGTTTTTT.